This T cell receptor (beta chain) is from a study of spatial heterogeneity in lung cancer. Across the whole study: In the raw reads, each unique TCR and UMI combination was present more than ten times on average. General observations from the study: Counts that tracked tumor mutation counts were those of expanded intratumoral alpha and beta TCRs. Tallies of expanded TCRs, which were sorted into ubiquitous and regional groups, correlated with counts of ubiquitous and regional nonsynonymous mutations, respectively.

Every TCR cDNA molecule bore its own unique molecular identifier. TCRdb recomputed calls from the 5' RACE reads with MiXCR, one row per CDR3 protein. The sample yields roughly 18,000 distinct CDR3 sequences, about 9.6% seen once. Time point described: sample taken at primary tumor resection. Germline CDR1 is DFQATT and CDR2 is SNEGSKA (reference sequence). The CDR3 is 16 residues long. After removal of 5 bases from V and 2 bases from J, the junction contained 11 bases not matched to a gene. With regard to this clonotype: Its antigen is undetermined. This beta chain is an unintended read in a library built for alpha chains; its size means little.

The specimen was lung tumor tissue, collected at surgery. The rearrangement uses TRBV20-1 and TRBJ2-1; TRBD2 aligns across 8 bases. This clonotype originated in a female donor with early-stage non-small cell lung cancer. CDR3 sequence: CSAPFSSGGPYNEQFF. CDR3 nucleotide sequence: TGCAGTGCTCCCTTTTCAAGCGGGGGCCCCTACAATGAGCAGTTCTTC.